The 22 T cell receptor beta chains reported below all come from one sample, sequenced in a study of monozygotic twins with inflammatory bowel disease. No DNA is given; TCRdb re-called the 5' RACE reads and lists each CDR3 protein once. The sample holds over 350,000 distinct CDR3 sequences. The sequencing input was blood. The receptors shown here come from a human donor with ulcerative colitis or Crohn's disease, or a healthy co-twin of an affected twin (not recorded which).

CDR3 loop: CATSLTGYGYTF. J is TRBJ1-2 and V is TRBV24-1. CDR1 is KGHDR and CDR2 is SFDVKD in the germline V gene. The CDR3 consists of 12 residues.

The rearrangement uses TRBV7-9 and TRBJ1-2. This CDR3 has 13 residues. Germline CDR1 and CDR2: SEHNR and FQNEAQ (reference sequence). The CDR3 sequence is CASSPNRNYGYTF.

The V call is TRBV5-6, the J call TRBJ1-5; no DNA is available, so the TRBD1 call from TCRdb remains unchecked. The length of the CDR3 is 15 residues. Per the germline V gene, CDR1 is SGHDT and CDR2 is YYEEEE. The CDR3 loop is CASSLRRGRNQPQHF.

The chain combines TRBV9 with TRBJ2-3; TCRdb names TRBD2, which stays unverified in the absence of DNA. The CDR3 extends over 15 amino acids. Looked up from germline, CDR1 is SGDLS and CDR2 is YYNGEE. Here the CDR3 reads CASSPREGGTDTQYF.

The V call is TRBV28, the J call TRBJ1-2; the D gene TCRdb calls, TRBD1, cannot be checked with no DNA. Germline CDR1 reads MDHEN; CDR2 reads SYDVKM. The CDR3 consists of 12 residues. CDR3 residues: CASSLGGNGYTF.

This rearrangement joins TRBV5-1 to TRBJ2-1; TCRdb designates TRBD2, a call that cannot be tested without DNA. The CDR3 contains 16 residues. CDR1 SGHRS and CDR2 YFSETQ come from the germline V gene. This CDR3 reads CASSPGTSGAYNEQFF.

The V and J genes are TRBV20-1 and TRBJ2-7; TCRdb selects TRBD2, and the lack of DNA leaves this call unchecked. CDR3 length equals 15 residues. Germline V lookup: CDR1 DFQATT, CDR2 SNEGSKA (reference sequence). CDR3 sequence reads: CSARDHSGAAYEQYF.

The chain employs TRBV19 and TRBJ2-7; as DNA is missing, the TRBD1 call by TCRdb cannot be tested. Germline lookup yields CDR1 LNHDA and CDR2 SQIVND (reference sequence). CDR3 length equals 15 residues. The CDR3 sequence: CASRKGQGAAYEQYF.

J is TRBJ1-4 and V is TRBV25-1; absent DNA, TCRdb's TRBD1 call cannot be checked. This CDR3 spans 14 amino acids. CDR1 MGHDK and CDR2 SYGVNS come from the germline V gene. The CDR3 reads CASSEYLAGEKLFF.

V gene TRBV29-1 combines with J gene TRBJ2-5; TCRdb proposes TRBD2, but this gene call is untestable without DNA. CDR3 length: 14 residues. Germline assignment: CDR1 SQVTM and CDR2 ANQGSEA. This CDR3 is CSGEISGAGQTQYF.

V is TRBV4-1 and J is TRBJ1-5; TCRdb's D call of TRBD1 is untestable without DNA. The CDR3 totals 15 residues. Germline loops: CDR1 MGHRA, CDR2 YSYEKL. CDR3: CASSQGAGADPSQHF.

V and J are TRBV4-3 and TRBJ2-7; with no DNA, the TCRdb D assignment of TRBD1 cannot be verified. Germline V gene lookup returns CDR1 LGHNA and CDR2 YSLEER. This CDR3 is built from 15 residues. This chain's CDR3 is CASSQAPTGGYEQYF.

The chain employs TRBV30 and TRBJ2-1. The CDR3 contains 13 residues. Germline V lookup: CDR1 GTSNPN, CDR2 SVGIG (reference sequence). This CDR3 reads CAWNSGSYNEQFF.

The rearrangement joins TRBV5-1 to TRBJ1-1; TCRdb lists TRBD1, though no DNA is available to test this call. The CDR3 extends over 14 amino acids. Germline loops: CDR1 SGHRS, CDR2 YFSETQ. The CDR3 spells CASSWRDRATEAFF.

The J gene is TRBJ1-2, the V gene TRBV7-9; the TCRdb call, TRBD1, lacks DNA for checking. From germline, CDR1 is SEHNR and CDR2 FQNEAQ (reference sequence). The CDR3 sequence is 15 residues long. The CDR3 protein is CASSPTEDRVYGYTF.

The rearrangement uses TRBV28 and TRBJ2-3. Looked up from germline, CDR1 is MDHEN and CDR2 is SYDVKM. This CDR3 spans 16 amino acids. CDR3: CASSYGSISSTDTQYF.

The V and J genes are TRBV4-3 and TRBJ1-2. In germline, CDR1 is LGHNA, CDR2 YSLEER. This CDR3 contains 14 residues. Here the CDR3 reads CASSPQASVYGYTF.

The gene calls are TRBV12-3 or TRBV12-4 and TRBJ1-1; TCRdb proposes TRBD1, but this gene call is untestable without DNA. The CDR3 consists of 18 residues. The CDR3 sequence: CASSPTLRGLSLYTEAFF.

The CDR3 protein is CASSLEVGIYNEQFF. The chain has TRBV5-1 and TRBJ2-1. The CDR3 contains 15 residues. Germline CDR1 reads SGHRS; CDR2 reads YFSETQ.

This chain links TRBV7-9 with TRBJ1-2; the D gene TCRdb calls, TRBD1, cannot be checked with no DNA. Germline V gives CDR1 SEHNR, CDR2 FQNEAQ (reference sequence). The length of the CDR3 is 14 residues. The CDR3 reads CASSLRAGDYGYTF.

The chain links TRBV11-2 to TRBJ2-7; TCRdb lists TRBD2, though no DNA is available to test this call. The V gene's germline CDR1 is SGHAT and CDR2 FQNNGV. The CDR3 is made up of 18 amino acids. CDR3 in amino acids: CASSLRRLAGGRVYEQYF.

The chain combines TRBV5-1 with TRBJ1-1; with no DNA, the TCRdb D assignment of TRBD1 cannot be verified. Germline CDR1 SGHRS, CDR2 YFSETQ. This CDR3 spans 14 amino acids. This CDR3 reads CASSYDRENTEAFF.